The rows below give T cell receptor beta chains drawn from one sample of a study of T-cell memory formation after mild COVID-19. MiXCR, run by TCRdb on the 5' RACE reads, gives a single entry per CDR3 protein. The sample lists roughly 400,000 distinct CDR3 sequences; roughly 17% were seen once. Sequenced sample: PBMCs or a T cell subset sorted from them (not recorded which). The source is a man between 18 and 29 years old who had mild COVID-19 (a few samples of this study predate the infection). Cell type and time point are not known. Both conserved end residues are part of each CDR3. The D gene is left open where the match is weak. Size values are once, few and many counts, or a class for expanded clones, and some rows have none.

d_call | j_call | clone_size | cdr3_length | v_call | cdr3_aa | cdr3_nt
. | TRBJ2-2 | many | 17 | TRBV7-8 | CASSNNDREVVAGELFF | TGTGCCAGCAGCAACAACGACAGGGAGGTAGTGGCCGGGGAGCTGTTTTTT
. | TRBJ2-3 | few | 13 | TRBV11-1 | CASRGLVADTQYF | TGTGCCAGCAGGGGCTTAGTAGCAGATACGCAGTATTTT
. | TRBJ1-3 | few | 16 | TRBV7-8 | CASSLNTASSGNTIYF | TGTGCCAGCAGCTTAAACACAGCCAGCTCTGGAAACACCATATATTTT
. | TRBJ2-3 | few | 11 | TRBV6-5 | CASTLQNTQYF | TGTGCCAGCACCCTACAAAATACGCAGTATTTT
. | TRBJ1-4 | many | 13 | TRBV5-5 | CASSLSPNEKLFF | TGTGCCAGCAGCTTAAGCCCCAATGAAAAACTGTTTTTT
. | TRBJ2-6 | many | 16 | TRBV4-1 | CASSQGTTAGANVLTF | TGCGCCAGCAGCCAAGGGACGACAGCTGGGGCCAACGTCCTGACTTTC
. | TRBJ2-3 | few | 15 | TRBV9 | CASSVEDYPTDTQYF | TGTGCCAGCAGCGTAGAAGACTACCCGACAGATACGCAGTATTTT
. | TRBJ1-5 | few | 14 | TRBV7-9 | CASSRSYSNQPQHF | TGTGCCAGCAGCCGCAGTTATAGCAATCAGCCCCAGCATTTT
TRBD2 | TRBJ2-1 | few | 16 | TRBV20-1 | CSARSLGGSSYNEQFF | TGCAGTGCTAGATCCTTGGGGGGGAGCTCCTACAATGAGCAGTTCTTC
. | TRBJ1-2 | . | 13 | TRBV10-3 | CAINEGGKDGYTF | TGTGCCATCAATGAAGGGGGGAAGGATGGCTACACCTTC
. | TRBJ2-3 | . | 14 | TRBV20-1 | CSARGLHLTDTQYF | TGCAGTGCTAGAGGACTGCATCTCACAGATACGCAGTATTTT
. | TRBJ1-5 | . | 14 | TRBV20-1 | CSASWGGGTQPQHF | TGCAGTGCTTCCTGGGGGGGGGGAACTCAGCCCCAGCATTTT
TRBD2 | TRBJ2-5 | . | 17 | TRBV6-5 | CASSYVAGADNLETQYF | TGTGCCAGCAGTTACGTAGCGGGGGCTGATAACCTGGAGACCCAGTACTTC
. | TRBJ2-7 | . | 13 | TRBV4-3 | CASSQDSAYEQYF | TGCGCCAGCAGCCAAGACAGCGCCTACGAGCAGTACTTC
TRBD1 | TRBJ1-2 | . | 15 | TRBV14 | CASSGWQTGGNGYTF | TGTGCCAGCAGCGGATGGCAGACAGGGGGTAATGGCTACACCTTC
. | TRBJ1-1 | few | 13 | TRBV7-9 | CASSLVPRDEAFF | TGTGCCAGCAGCTTAGTCCCCCGGGATGAAGCTTTCTTT
TRBD2 | TRBJ2-1 | . | 16 | TRBV29-1 | CSVVGTSGGSYNEQFF | TGCAGCGTTGTTGGGACTAGCGGGGGGTCCTACAATGAGCAGTTCTTC
. | TRBJ1-2 | . | 13 | TRBV15 | CATSRVETYGYTF | TGTGCCACCAGCAGAGTCGAGACCTATGGCTACACCTTC
. | TRBJ1-5 | few | 15 | TRBV6-5 | CASSPRQYSNQPQHF | TGTGCCAGCAGCCCGAGACAGTATAGCAATCAGCCCCAGCATTTT
TRBD1 | TRBJ2-1 | medium-sized | 14 | TRBV6-2/TRBV6-3 | CASRVGTVGNEQFF | TGTGCCAGCAGGGTGGGGACAGTGGGGAATGAGCAGTTCTTC
. | TRBJ2-6 | few | 16 | TRBV5-8 | CASSLGPSPGANVLTF | TGTGCCAGCAGCTTGGGCCCCTCACCTGGGGCCAACGTCCTGACTTTC
. | TRBJ2-1 | . | 13 | TRBV2 | CASRKTASGEQFF | TGTGCCAGCAGAAAGACAGCTTCGGGTGAGCAGTTCTTC
TRBD1 | TRBJ2-1 | few | 13 | TRBV20-1 | CSARGTDYNEQFF | TGCAGTGCTAGGGGGACAGACTACAATGAGCAGTTCTTC
TRBD1 | TRBJ2-5 | . | 13 | TRBV29-1 | CSVGQGTKETQYF | TGCAGCGTGGGACAGGGGACGAAGGAGACCCAGTACTTC
. | TRBJ2-2 | many | 12 | TRBV7-9 | CASAKRAGELFF | TGTGCCAGCGCGAAGCGGGCCGGGGAGCTGTTTTTT
. | TRBJ1-4 | few | 17 | TRBV7-9 | CASTPPQSTGYNEKLFF | TGTGCCAGCACCCCTCCCCAATCGACAGGCTATAATGAAAAACTGTTTTTT
. | TRBJ2-1 | . | 15 | TRBV7-2 | CASSLGSLPYNEQFF | TGTGCCAGCAGCTTAGGTAGTTTGCCCTACAATGAGCAGTTCTTC
. | TRBJ1-1 | many | 15 | TRBV15 | CATSREGSGNTEAFF | TGTGCCACCAGCAGAGAGGGGTCTGGGAACACTGAAGCTTTCTTT
. | TRBJ2-1 | few | 16 | TRBV12-3/TRBV12-4 | CASSLSPATGGREQFF | TGTGCCAGCAGTTTATCGCCTGCTACCGGGGGGCGGGAGCAGTTCTTC
. | TRBJ2-5 | . | 13 | TRBV2 | CASSEGAGETQYF | TGTGCCAGCAGTGAGGGGGCAGGGGAGACCCAGTACTTC
. | TRBJ2-7 | few | 14 | TRBV7-9 | CASSLGGGLHEQYF | TGTGCCAGCAGCTTAGGTGGGGGGTTGCACGAGCAGTACTTC
. | TRBJ1-1 | . | 15 | TRBV4-3 | CASSQVRGVNTEAFF | TGCGCCAGCAGCCAAGTTCGAGGGGTGAACACTGAAGCTTTCTTT
. | TRBJ1-6 | . | 13 | TRBV20-1 | CSAIPRAGSPLHF | TGCAGTGCTATCCCCAGGGCCGGTTCACCCCTCCACTTT
. | TRBJ1-6 | few | 14 | TRBV27 | CASHRPGIGSPLHF | TGTGCCAGCCACCGCCCCGGTATAGGGTCACCCCTCCACTTT
. | TRBJ2-5 | few | 18 | TRBV6-5 | CASSYPTNRPGIQETQYF | TGTGCCAGCAGTTACCCGACCAATCGACCGGGGATACAAGAGACCCAGTACTTC
. | TRBJ2-7 | few | 12 | TRBV20-1 | CSANYRVGEQYF | TGCAGTGCTAATTACAGGGTGGGGGAGCAGTACTTC
. | TRBJ1-2 | few | 15 | TRBV4-1 | CASSQDSGEVYGYTF | TGCGCCAGCAGCCAAGACTCAGGGGAGGTCTATGGCTACACCTTC
. | TRBJ2-2 | few | 14 | TRBV9 | CASSAGQSTGELFF | TGTGCCAGCAGCGCCGGACAGTCCACCGGGGAGCTGTTTTTT
. | TRBJ1-4 | . | 15 | TRBV12-3/TRBV12-4 | CASSFFGGRREKLFF | TGTGCCAGCAGTTTCTTTGGGGGCCGACGTGAAAAACTGTTTTTT
. | TRBJ1-4 | . | 13 | TRBV4-1 | CASNRQLDEKLFF | TGCGCCAGCAACAGACAGTTGGATGAAAAACTGTTTTTT
. | TRBJ1-1 | few | 17 | TRBV7-6 | CASSLTRAPGGFTEAFF | TGTGCCAGCAGCTTGACAAGGGCCCCGGGGGGATTTACTGAAGCTTTCTTT
. | TRBJ1-5 | few | 16 | TRBV7-8 | CASSLYETSSNQPQHF | TGTGCCAGCAGCTTATATGAGACGTCTAGCAATCAGCCCCAGCATTTT
. | TRBJ2-3 | many | 13 | TRBV12-3/TRBV12-4 | CASSFASTDTQYF | TGTGCCAGCAGCTTCGCCAGTACAGATACGCAGTATTTT
. | TRBJ2-1 | . | 14 | TRBV10-3 | CATVYGGVADEQFF | TGTGCCACCGTCTACGGAGGGGTAGCTGATGAGCAGTTCTTC
TRBD2 | TRBJ2-7 | few | 13 | TRBV6-1 | CASRGLGIYEQYF | TGTGCCAGCCGCGGACTAGGGATCTACGAGCAGTACTTC